The present T cell receptor (beta chain) was sequenced within a study of CD8 T cells in Susac syndrome. About 0.5 to 1 ug RNA was reverse transcribed with random hexamers. Amplification of TCR beta CDR3 across 54 Vbeta and 13 Jbeta was performed with immunoSEQ multiplex PCR. TCRdb reprocessed the immunoSEQ multiplex PCR reads with MiXCR, giving one entry per CDR3 protein. The data show about 300,000 distinct CDR3 sequences, around 85% seen once. TEMRA cells were FACS-enriched and CD8+ and CD4+ T cells negatively isolated. The sample taken for sequencing was CD8+ T cells from PBMCs. The TCR originated in a human donor with multiple sclerosis.

The CDR3 sequence is CASSLPPLVSGTDTQYF. The CDR3 DNA sequence: TGTGCCAGCAGCTTACCTCCCTTAGTGTCTGGCACAGATACGCAGTATTTT. V gene TRBV11-2 combines with J gene TRBJ2-3; D gene uncertain. Trimming cost V 2 bases and J 1 base, with 16 bases left between them. The CDR3 sequence is 17 residues long. Per the germline V gene, CDR1 is SGHAT and CDR2 is FQNNGV.